A selection of T cell receptor beta chains follows, all from one sample in a study of blood T cell repertoires in COVID-19. The data were produced by immunoSEQ multiplex PCR, yet TCRdb's version contains in-frame clones alone and is incomplete. The sample carries some 530,000 clones, approximately 91% recorded once. What was sequenced was PBMCs or T cells enriched from blood (not recorded which). Source of these receptors: a woman in her fifties or sixties who had recovered from COVID-19. The CDR3 runs from the conserved cysteine through the conserved F or W. The D gene is left open where the match is weak. The listing skips clone size in some rows; elsewhere it reads once, few, many or a size class.

-	-	TRBV2	TRBJ1-4	CASRQGPLREKLFF	TGTGCCAGCAGGCAGGGGCCCCTCCGTGAAAAACTGTTTTTT
-	-	TRBV7-2	TRBJ1-2	CASSPAPGNYGYTF	TGTGCCAGCAGTCCCGCGCCCGGTAACTATGGCTACACCTTC
-	-	TRBV6-5	TRBJ1-1	CASSRGLNTEAFF	TGTGCCAGCAGCCGAGGATTGAACACTGAAGCTTTCTTT
TRBD1	-	TRBV6-2/TRBV6-3	TRBJ2-2	CASSRGTGMNTGELFF	TGTGCCAGCAGCCGGGGGACAGGGATGAACACCGGGGAGCTGTTTTTT
TRBD1	-	TRBV5-4	TRBJ1-2	CASSPRALTGELGYTF	TGTGCCAGCAGCCCGAGAGCCCTAACAGGGGAGCTTGGCTACACCTTC
-	-	TRBV19	TRBJ2-7	CASSIDPQATYEQYF	TGTGCCAGTAGTATCGACCCCCAGGCTACCTACGAGCAGTACTTC
TRBD2	-	TRBV10-3	TRBJ2-3	CAARGLAGLSTDTQYF	TGTGCCGCCCGGGGACTAGCGGGGTTGAGCACAGATACGCAGTATTTT
TRBD1	-	TRBV5-4	TRBJ1-2	CASSSNRGPFYGYTF	TGTGCCAGCAGCTCTAACAGGGGGCCGTTCTATGGCTACACCTTC
-	-	TRBV5-4	TRBJ2-5	CASRGGALQETQYF	TGTGCCAGCAGGGGGGGGGCACTTCAAGAGACCCAGTACTTC
TRBD2	-	TRBV9	TRBJ2-5	CASSVGASGGVEETQYF	TGTGCCAGCAGCGTAGGGGCTAGCGGGGGAGTGGAAGAGACCCAGTACTTC
TRBD2	-	TRBV14	TRBJ2-7	CASSQRLAGAGEQYF	TGTGCCAGCAGCCAAAGGCTAGCGGGGGCTGGGGAGCAGTACTTC
TRBD2	-	TRBV10-3	TRBJ2-5	CAISVTRGALETQYF	TGTGCCATCAGCGTCACGCGGGGGGCCCTGGAGACCCAGTACTTC
-	once	TRBV27	TRBJ1-2	CASSQFPPPGYYGYTF	TGTGCCAGCAGCCAGTTCCCCCCCCCAGGGTACTATGGCTACACCTTC
TRBD1	few	TRBV2	TRBJ1-6	CASSEARGQGVSPLHF	TGTGCCAGCAGTGAAGCGAGGGGGCAGGGTGTGTCTCCCCTCCACTTT
TRBD2	once	TRBV7-2	TRBJ2-5	CASSPPAGIQETQYF	TGTGCCAGCAGCCCCCCAGCGGGGATCCAAGAGACCCAGTACTTC
TRBD1	-	TRBV10-3	TRBJ1-4	CAISTVGTAEKLFF	TGTGCCATCAGCACAGTCGGGACAGCTGAAAAACTGTTTTTT
-	-	TRBV3-1/TRBV3-2	TRBJ2-5	CASSQVQRETQYF	TGTGCCAGCAGCCAAGTCCAGCGAGAGACCCAGTACTTC
-	-	TRBV29-1	TRBJ1-4	CSVEGAHEKLFF	TGCAGCGTTGAGGGGGCGCATGAAAAACTGTTTTTT
-	-	TRBV7-2	TRBJ2-6	CASSLGPGSGANVLTF	TGTGCCAGCAGCTTAGGTCCGGGGTCTGGGGCCAACGTCCTGACTTTC
-	-	TRBV3-1/TRBV3-2	TRBJ1-3	CASSHRGTIYF	TGTGCCAGCAGCCACCGGGGCACCATATATTTT
TRBD2	-	TRBV5-1	TRBJ2-3	CASSPTSVTDTQYF	TGCGCCAGCAGCCCTACTAGCGTCACAGATACGCAGTATTTT
-	once	TRBV2	TRBJ1-2	CASSEAPGHNYGYTF	TGTGCCAGCAGTGAAGCACCGGGACATAACTATGGCTACACCTTC
-	-	TRBV30	TRBJ1-4	CAWSPAGGATNEKLFF	TGTGCCTGGAGTCCCGCGGGGGGCGCAACTAATGAAAAACTGTTTTTT
-	-	TRBV27	TRBJ2-1	CASSLHPSESSYNEQFF	TGTGCCAGCAGTCTCCACCCTAGCGAGAGCTCCTACAATGAGCAGTTCTTC
TRBD1	-	TRBV30	TRBJ1-6	CAWSVLRQGANSPLHF	TGTGCCTGGAGTGTACTGAGGCAGGGGGCGAATTCACCCCTCCACTTT
TRBD1	-	TRBV5-8	TRBJ1-5	CASSHPGGRREYYQPQHF	TGTGCCAGCAGCCATCCAGGGGGCCGCAGGGAGTATTATCAGCCCCAGCATTTT
-	-	TRBV6-5	TRBJ1-5	CASSYDRNDQPQHF	TGTGCCAGCAGCTACGACAGGAACGATCAGCCCCAGCATTTT
TRBD1	-	TRBV7-7	TRBJ2-3	CASSLDRGDTQYF	TGTGCTAGCAGCTTAGACAGGGGGGATACGCAGTATTTT
-	-	TRBV11-3	TRBJ2-7	CASSFTDYEQYF	TGTGCCAGCAGCTTCACAGACTACGAGCAGTACTTC
TRBD1	once	TRBV18	TRBJ1-1	CASSPRDRKGTEAFF	TGTGCCAGCTCACCACGGGACAGAAAGGGCACTGAAGCTTTCTTT
-	-	TRBV29-1	TRBJ1-5	CSVEEGAGGQPQHF	TGCAGCGTTGAAGAAGGGGCGGGAGGGCAGCCCCAGCATTTT